This T cell receptor beta chain is from a study of T-cell memory formation after mild COVID-19. TCRdb ran MiXCR on the 5' RACE reads and lists one entry per CDR3 protein. The sample has 350,000 or so distinct CDR3 sequences, over 20% seen once; the top ten hold about an eighth. Whole-study findings and limits: Pre-infection memory carried some responding clones, suggesting that cross-reactive memory joined. Clones that got smaller from day 15 to 85 had even CD4/CD8, while clones growing later tipped toward CD4+. Confirmation was lacking for SARS-CoV-2 specificity of second-wave clones that peaked on day 37.

The CDR3 loop spans 13 amino acids. Germline loops: CDR1 LNHDA, CDR2 SQIVND (reference sequence). V was clipped by 7 bases and J by 1 base, with 10 bases between them. The table lists this clonotype with a few counts. Its antigen remains unidentified. The rearrangement joins TRBV19 to TRBJ1-1; no clear D. Sequencing used PBMCs or a T cell subset sorted from them (not recorded which). The sequence came from an adult woman who had mild COVID-19 (a few samples of this study predate the infection). Cell type and time point are not known. In DNA form, the CDR3 reads TGTGCCAGTACCCGTTTGGGGAACACTGAAGCTTTCTTT. This codes for CASTRLGNTEAFF.